The rows below give T cell receptor beta chains drawn from one sample of a study of blood T cell repertoires in COVID-19. Method: immunoSEQ multiplex PCR; TCRdb's copy keeps in-frame clones and lacks some. The data show around 25,000 clones, nearly 90% seen once. Sequencing was carried out using peripheral blood. All receptors derive from a man in his 70s with acute or convalescent COVID-19. Both conserved end residues are part of each CDR3. A D gene is named only where the DNA matches it firmly. Size is stated for part of the rows, as once, few or many counts, or as a class when the clone is expanded.

size	D	J	V	CDR3	DNA
.	TRBD1	TRBJ1-2	TRBV6-1	CASSEVRIQGALGYTF	TGTGCCAGCAGTGAAGTCCGTATCCAGGGGGCCCTAGGCTACACCTTC
.	.	TRBJ2-3	TRBV5-1	CASSPRTTDTQYF	TGCGCCAGCAGCCCACGAACTACAGATACGCAGTATTTT
.	TRBD1	TRBJ1-1	TRBV28	CASSLWGTGWTEAFF	TGTGCCAGCAGTTTATGGGGGACAGGGTGGACTGAAGCTTTCTTT
.	.	TRBJ1-2	TRBV28	CASRVNYGYTF	TGTGCCAGTCGAGTTAACTATGGCTACACCTTC
.	TRBD1	TRBJ1-1	TRBV5-1	CASRRDRGLNTEAFF	TGCGCCAGCAGACGGGACAGGGGCTTGAACACTGAAGCTTTCTTT
.	.	TRBJ2-3	TRBV29-1	CSVRQGRTDTQYF	TGCAGCGTGCGGCAGGGGCGCACAGATACGCAGTATTTT
.	.	TRBJ2-5	TRBV7-9	CASSSSILGRGETQYF	TGTGCCAGCAGCTCCTCCATTCTCGGACGGGGAGAGACCCAGTACTTC
.	.	TRBJ2-1	TRBV5-1	CASSSSTVYNEQFF	TGCGCCAGCAGCTCCTCGACTGTATACAATGAGCAGTTCTTC
.	.	TRBJ2-3	TRBV28	CASSLGLGGRGQGDTQYF	TGTGCCAGCAGTTTAGGTTTGGGGGGGCGCGGGCAAGGGGATACGCAGTATTTT
.	TRBD2	TRBJ2-1	TRBV5-3	CARQGLAGDTPHNEQFF	TGTGCCAGACAAGGACTAGCGGGAGATACCCCCCACAATGAGCAGTTCTTC
.	.	TRBJ1-2	TRBV28	CASRSGTYSNYGYTF	TGTGCCAGCAGATCCGGGACATACTCTAACTATGGCTACACCTTC
.	TRBD1	TRBJ1-4	TRBV24-1	CATSRSGQEKLFF	TGTGCCACCAGCCGATCGGGACAGGAAAAACTGTTTTTT
.	TRBD2	TRBJ2-2	TRBV7-8	CASSLRGGNTGELFF	TGTGCCAGCAGCTTACGGGGGGGGAACACCGGGGAGCTGTTTTTT
.	.	TRBJ1-3	TRBV10-3	CAISEGQTGNTIYF	TGTGCCATCAGTGAGGGCCAGACTGGAAACACCATATATTTT
.	.	TRBJ1-1	TRBV7-9	CASSHTQGNTEAFF	TGTGCCAGCAGCCATACACAGGGAAACACTGAAGCTTTCTTT
.	.	TRBJ2-1	TRBV9	CASSPQWGVLDEQFF	TGTGCCAGCAGCCCCCAATGGGGGGTTTTAGATGAGCAGTTCTTC
once	.	TRBJ2-2	TRBV19	CASRGGHGGTGELFF	TGTGCCAGTAGAGGGGGTCACGGCGGCACCGGGGAGCTGTTTTTT
.	.	TRBJ2-4	TRBV5-4	CASSTPQGNIQYF	TGTGCCAGCAGCACCCCCCAGGGAAACATTCAGTACTTC
.	TRBD1	TRBJ2-7	TRBV7-9	CASSLIRGQGEQYF	TGTGCCAGCAGCTTAATCAGGGGGCAGGGCGAGCAGTACTTC
.	.	TRBJ2-6	TRBV7-9	CASSPVGGVDSGANVLTF	TGTGCCAGCAGCCCCGTAGGGGGGGTCGACTCTGGGGCCAACGTCCTGACTTTC
.	.	TRBJ2-2	TRBV3-1/TRBV3-2	CASSLQSDTGELFF	TGTGCCAGCAGCCTTCAATCAGACACCGGGGAGCTGTTTTTT
.	TRBD1	TRBJ1-6	TRBV28	CASSQGVDFNSPLHF	TGTGCCAGCAGTCAGGGGGTCGACTTTAATTCACCCCTCCACTTT